Sequencing of this TCR beta chain was carried out in a study of cytomegalovirus exposure and HLA in healthy donors. Study in general: From about 180 million T cells, an earlier analysis saw some 120 million unique TCR beta sequences. Notes on the study in general: A cluster of highly shared sequence variants was likely a sequencing artifact. Productive status was seen about 90% or about 30% of the time for most TCR beta V segments in an earlier analysis.

Use of 60 Vbeta and 13 Jbeta primers characterized the PCR. The repertoire was sequenced with immunoSEQ multiplex PCR; TCRdb's copy has only in-frame clones and lacks some. This table holds about 160,000 clones, more than 80% found once. Samples came from healthy bone marrow donors. Note on this clone: Its antigen is not identified.

CDR1 and CDR2 from the germline V gene are GTSNPN and SVGIG (reference sequence). The CDR3 loop spans 14 amino acids. After removal of 1 base from V and 3 bases from J, the junction contained 3 bases not matched to a gene. This sequence was found in a woman aged 18-30 years in good health and CMV-seronegative. The sample consisted of PBMCs. The chain has TRBV30 and TRBJ2-3; 8 bases line up with TRBD1. The CDR3 DNA sequence: TGTGCCTGGAGTGATGGACAGGGAACAGATACGCAGTATTTT. This codes for CAWSDGQGTDTQYF.